This T cell receptor beta chain was recorded in a study of blood T cell repertoires in COVID-19. Study summary: T cells, B-cell-depleted T cells, or PBMCs provided the cDNA or gDNA that served as material.

Trimming removed 0 bases at V and 8 bases at J, with 8 bases between. Germline V gene sequence: CDR1 MNHEY, CDR2 SVGEGT. This CDR3 has 13 amino acids. The protocol was immunoSEQ multiplex PCR, while the TCRdb copy is restricted to in-frame clones and leaves out a portion. Of fewer than 120,000 clones detected, roughly 82% appear once; the ten largest clones hold approximately 15%. J is TRBJ1-5 and V is TRBV6-2 or TRBV6-3; D is ambiguous. The TCR was taken from a woman aged 60-75 years with acute or convalescent COVID-19. The sequencing sample was made of peripheral blood. The CDR3 loop is CASSYSRWEPQHF. CDR3 DNA: TGTGCCAGCAGTTACTCGAGGTGGGAGCCCCAGCATTTT.